Listed below are T cell receptor beta chains from one sample, sequenced in a study of T cell responses to AZD1222 COVID-19 vaccine. This table comes from immunoSEQ multiplex PCR, and its TCRdb copy is limited to in-frame clones, with some not included. The top ten clones hold around 28% of a sample with about 83,000 clones, roughly 90% of them seen once. The sample consisted of peripheral blood, taken 28 days after the second AZD1222 dose. All receptors derive from an adult who received the AZD1222 COVID-19 vaccine. The CDR3 runs from the conserved cysteine through the conserved F or W. A D gene is named only where the DNA matches it firmly. The size entry is marked missing in some rows and otherwise reads once, few, many or a size class.

J	size	D	V	DNA	CDR3
TRBJ1-5	NA	NA	TRBV28	TGTGCCAGCAGTCCCCGACTACATCAGCCCCAGCATTTT	CASSPRLHQPQHF
TRBJ2-7	NA	NA	TRBV30	TGTGCCTGGAGTGTACCCGGCTCCTACGAGCAGTACTTC	CAWSVPGSYEQYF
TRBJ2-1	NA	NA	TRBV4-3	TGCGCCAGCAGTCCAGGGACCAATGAGCAGTTCTTC	CASSPGTNEQFF
TRBJ1-5	NA	TRBD1	TRBV19	TGTGCCAGTAGTGGGACAGGGATTAGTAATCAGCCCCAGCATTTT	CASSGTGISNQPQHF
TRBJ2-5	few	TRBD2	TRBV9	TGTGCCAGCAGCGGCTCACTAGCGGGGGAGACCCAGTACTTC	CASSGSLAGETQYF
TRBJ2-3	NA	NA	TRBV24-1	TGTGCCACCAGTGGATTTACTAGCACAGATACGCAGTATTTT	CATSGFTSTDTQYF
TRBJ1-4	few	NA	TRBV5-1	TGCGCCAGTAGCGAGGCAACTAATGAAAAACTGTTTTTT	CASSEATNEKLFF
TRBJ2-2	NA	NA	TRBV25-1	TGTGCCAGCAGTCCCGAGCTGTACACCGGGGAGCTGTTTTTT	CASSPELYTGELFF
TRBJ1-2	NA	NA	TRBV24-1	TGTGCCACCAGTGACTCCACTTATAGCTATGGCTACACCTTC	CATSDSTYSYGYTF
TRBJ1-2	NA	NA	TRBV18	TGTGCCAGCTCACCAACGGGACAAAACTATGGCTACACCTTC	CASSPTGQNYGYTF
TRBJ2-1	NA	TRBD2	TRBV3-1/TRBV3-2	TGTGCCAGCAGCCATCCGGGACTAGCGGCAGATGAGCAGTTCTTC	CASSHPGLAADEQFF
TRBJ1-5	NA	TRBD1	TRBV7-9	TGTGCCAGCAGCTCAGGACAGGGGGGACGAGGCAATCAGCCCCAGCATTTT	CASSSGQGGRGNQPQHF
TRBJ2-1	NA	NA	TRBV15	TGTGCCACCAGCTCGGACAGCTTAACCTACAATGAGCAGTTCTTC	CATSSDSLTYNEQFF
TRBJ2-1	NA	NA	TRBV15	TGTGCCACCAGCAGAGATCTAACAGCGACCAATGAGCAGTTCTTC	CATSRDLTATNEQFF
TRBJ1-2	NA	TRBD1	TRBV6-5	TGTGCCACCCAAGATCGGGACAGGGGCTTCGGCTACACCTTC	CATQDRDRGFGYTF
TRBJ2-7	NA	TRBD2	TRBV11-2	TGTGCCAGCAGCTCCAATATCCGTAGCGGGAGGAGATACGAGCAGTACTTC	CASSSNIRSGRRYEQYF
TRBJ1-2	NA	TRBD1	TRBV28	TGTGCCAGCAGGTCACAGGGGGCCTTTAACTATGGCTACACCTTC	CASRSQGAFNYGYTF
TRBJ2-3	NA	TRBD2	TRBV10-3	TGTGCCATCAGGGAGACTAGCGGGAACGTGAAAGATACGCAGTATTTT	CAIRETSGNVKDTQYF
TRBJ1-3	NA	TRBD1	TRBV24-1	TGTGCCACCAGTGATGTAACAGGGGGCCCTGGAAACACCATATATTTT	CATSDVTGGPGNTIYF
TRBJ2-1	NA	TRBD2	TRBV6-2/TRBV6-3	TGTGCCAGCAGTTCCCCGACTAGCGGGAGGAGGAATGAGCAGTTCTTC	CASSSPTSGRRNEQFF
TRBJ1-1	NA	NA	TRBV7-2	TGTGCCAGCAGCTTAGTCCAGGGACCTGACACTGAAGCTTTCTTT	CASSLVQGPDTEAFF
TRBJ1-1	NA	NA	TRBV5-4	TGTGCCAGCAGCCCATACAGGGAGGCTTTCTTT	CASSPYREAFF